This T cell receptor (beta chain) was recovered during a study of T-cell memory formation after mild COVID-19. Overall study context: Clusters of TCRs were largely donor specific. Points from the study as a whole: Clones that shrank (day 15 to 85) were balanced CD4/CD8, whereas later expanders leaned CD4+.

TCRdb re-derived calls from the 5' RACE reads in MiXCR, one entry per CDR3 protein. This repertoire shows around 310,000 distinct CDR3 sequences, 20% found once; its top ten account for around a fifth. CDR3 length: 18 amino acids. Germline CDR1 SGDLS, CDR2 YYNGEE. V trimming: 0 bases; J trimming: 0 bases; junction bases outside the gene matches: 7. In regard to this clonotype: Its target is unknown.

This chain connects TRBV9 to TRBJ1-1, with TRBD1 matching over 11 bases. This TCR was recovered from a man aged 18 to 35 who had mild COVID-19 (a few samples of this study predate the infection). Cell type and time point are not known. The sequenced sample consisted of PBMCs or a T cell subset sorted from them (not recorded which). The CDR3 protein is CASSVEGDRGGMNTEAFF. The CDR3 nucleotides are TGTGCCAGCAGCGTAGAAGGGGACAGGGGGGGCATGAACACTGAAGCTTTCTTT.